This T cell receptor (beta chain) was observed in a study of type 1 and type 2 diabetes patients (TCRdb year 2016). General notes on the study: Recruited in China, the cohort was made up of 9 or 10 type 1 diabetes patients, a few type 2 diabetes patients and six or seven nondiabetic controls. The study profiled TCRbeta repertoires by high-throughput sequencing to compare type 1 diabetes, type 2 diabetes and nondiabetic individuals. Similar V gene usage was observed when approximately 21-cycle and 25-cycle amplification were compared, suggesting similar primer efficiencies and random PCR bias. TCRbeta libraries were sequenced paired-end on Illumina HiSeq 2000 or MiSeq instruments. The whole study generated approximately 20 million paired-end reads. Throughout the study, CD4 or CD8 MicroBeads on MACS columns were used to positively select CD4+ and CD8+ T cells from PBMCs. Type 2 diabetes patients were used as a disease comparison group for the type 1 diabetes patients. The full study reports these points: Only a limited number of T2D and control samples were sequenced, so some T1D-only HECs might also appear in more T2D or control samples. In both CD4+ and CD8+ T cells, type 2 diabetes repertoires were highly diverse, with diversity significantly greater than that of type 1 diabetes repertoires. Only a few highly-expanded CD4+ clones (median one) were found in type 2 diabetes patients, and these clones made up a median roughly 3.6% of reads. Study groups were not matched for age and gender, which possibly biased interpretation. Type 2 diabetes and control samples had highly correlated V and J gene usage patterns, with an average between-sample correlation of roughly 0.97.

The CDR3 spans 15 residues, from the cysteine through the phenylalanine. The only DNA kept is the CDR3, 45 bases in frame from the first base. At the junction V is shortened by 5 bases and J by 3 bases, with 15 bases in between. CDR1 SEHNR and CDR2 FQNEAQ are derived from the germline V gene (reference sequence). Sequenced on an Illumina MiSeq. TCRbeta CDR3 amplification used genomic DNA from the sorted T cell subsets as template. The TCRbeta CDR3 region was amplified by multiplex PCR using 30 forward and 13 reverse primers. AMPure XP beads were used to purify the PCR products, after which a second approximately 25-cycle PCR added indices and adaptors. Before sequencing, the QIAquick Gel Extraction Kit was used to gel-purify the libraries. In the paper's pipeline: Paired-end reads were merged with FLASH and aligned to IMGT V, D and J germline references using IgBLAST. Reads with below 70% alignment identity to germline references were discarded, leaving 11,114,426 reads study-wide. CDR3 boundaries, reading frame and productivity were assigned following IMGT definitions. A highly-expanded clone was defined as any clone making up 1% or more of reads, and normalized Shannon entropy served as the measure of diversity. Unpaired two-tailed t-tests were used to test for differences in Shannon entropy between groups. TCRdb ran its own pipeline on the public reads, namely fastp trimming at Q25 and MiXCR clone calling, and kept in-frame beta chains. CDR3 protein sequences are deduplicated, and each keeps its most common genes and DNA. It is TCRdb's table, rather than the study itself, that gives the V and J calls and clone size. Here the sample has 250,000 or so distinct CDR3 sequences; over 45% occur a single time. Roughly an eighth of the sample lies in the top ten.

Concerning this clonotype: It lacks a known antigen. It has no much larger one-base neighbor in the sample; base qualities were not kept.

Every diabetic patient fulfilled standard classification criteria for type 1 or type 2 diabetes, and glucose and C-peptide were measured using WHO-recommended methods. Donors were excluded if they had other autoimmune diseases or infections within the previous four weeks. Approximately 10 milliliters of peripheral blood were drawn from each participant. LymphoPrep density separation was used to isolate PBMCs. Sequenced input: peripheral blood mononuclear cells (PBMCs). The TCR originated in a man between 18 and 29 years old with type 2 diabetes. The chain is assembled from TRBV7-9 and TRBJ2-3; tentative D gene TRBD2, with 6 bases matching. The CDR3 reads as follows: CASSQPGDGTDTQYF. The base sequence is TGTGCCAGCAGCCAGCCGGGAGATGGTACAGATACGCAGTATTTT.